The next 2 T cell receptor beta chains were all read from a single sample in a study of shared clonotypes between healthy human individuals. Assay: immunoSEQ multiplex PCR; the TCRdb copy retains only in-frame clones and omits some. The sample carries about 510,000 clones, roughly 79% recorded once. The sequencing input was PBMCs. Receptors were obtained from a woman aged 40-49 years in good health. Some clones in this sample may be carry-over from other donors' samples.

V usage is TRBV18 and J usage is TRBJ2-5, with D hard to call. V dropped 1 base and J dropped 5 bases, with 5 bases sitting between them. Germline V gene data show CDR1 as KGHSH and CDR2 as LQKENI. The length of the CDR3 is 12 residues. The CDR3 DNA sequence: TGTGCCAGCTCACCACTCGCGGAGACCCAGTACTTC. This sequence encodes CASSPLAETQYF.

The chain couples TRBV4-2 to TRBJ1-2; the D is unclear. The ends were cut back, 5 bases at V and 4 bases at J, with 11 bases in the middle. This CDR3 is 13 amino acids long. CDR1 and CDR2 (germline): LGHNA, YNFKEQ. CDR3 sequence (DNA): TGTGCCAGCAGCTTGGTAACCGGCTATGGCTACACCTTC. Translation gives CASSLVTGYGYTF.